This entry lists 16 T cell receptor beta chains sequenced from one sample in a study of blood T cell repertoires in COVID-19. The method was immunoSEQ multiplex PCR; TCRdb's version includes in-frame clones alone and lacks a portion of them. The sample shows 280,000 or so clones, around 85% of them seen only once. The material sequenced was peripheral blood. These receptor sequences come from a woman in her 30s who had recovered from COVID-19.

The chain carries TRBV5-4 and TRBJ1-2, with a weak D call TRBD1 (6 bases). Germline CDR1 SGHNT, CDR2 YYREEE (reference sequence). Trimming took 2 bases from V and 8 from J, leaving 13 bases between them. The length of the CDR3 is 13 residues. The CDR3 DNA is TGTGCCAGCAGCTTTAAAGGGGGAAGCGGCTACACCTTC. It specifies CASSFKGGSGYTF.

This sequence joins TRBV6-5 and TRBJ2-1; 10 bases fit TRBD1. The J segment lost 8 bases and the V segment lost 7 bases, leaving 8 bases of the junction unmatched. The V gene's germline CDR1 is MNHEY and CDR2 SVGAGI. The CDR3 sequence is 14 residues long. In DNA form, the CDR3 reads TGTGCCAGCATATGGACAGGGGGTAAGGATGAGCAGTTCTTC. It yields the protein CASIWTGGKDEQFF.

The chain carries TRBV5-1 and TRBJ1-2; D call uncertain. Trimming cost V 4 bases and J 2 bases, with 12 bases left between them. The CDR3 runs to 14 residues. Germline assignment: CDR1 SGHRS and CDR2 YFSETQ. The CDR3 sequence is CASSPLQSNYGYTF. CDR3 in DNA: TGCGCCAGCAGCCCATTACAGAGCAACTATGGCTACACCTTC.

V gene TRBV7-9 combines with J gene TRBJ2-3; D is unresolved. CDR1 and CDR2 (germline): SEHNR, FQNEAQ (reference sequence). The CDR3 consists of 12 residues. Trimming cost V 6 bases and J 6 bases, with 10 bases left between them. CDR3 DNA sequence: TGTGCCAGCAGGCAAACGGTGGATACGCAGTATTTT. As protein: CASRQTVDTQYF.

The CDR3 region is CASSLGQGAITGELFF. The CDR3, as DNA: TGTGCCAGCAGCTTGGGACAGGGGGCTATCACCGGGGAGCTGTTTTTT. V is TRBV7-9 and J is TRBJ2-2, with TRBD1 matching 12 bases. CDR1 and CDR2 from the germline V gene are SEHNR and FQNEAQ (reference sequence). V gave up 3 bases and J gave up 4 bases; unmatched junction bases: 3. This CDR3 has 16 amino acids. Variable domain in full (rest from reference TRBV7-9 and TRBJ2-2): DTGVSQNPRHKITKRGQNVTFRCDPISEHNRLYWYRQTLGQGPEFLTYFQNEAQLEKSRLLSDRFSAERPKGSFSTLEIQRTEQGDSAMYLCASSLGQGAITGELFFGEGSRLTVL.

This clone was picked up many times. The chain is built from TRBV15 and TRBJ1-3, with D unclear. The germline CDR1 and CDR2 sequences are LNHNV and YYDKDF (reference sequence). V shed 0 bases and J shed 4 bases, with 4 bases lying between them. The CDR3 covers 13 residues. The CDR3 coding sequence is TGTGCCACCAGCAGAGATATAGGAAACACCATATATTTT. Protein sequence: CATSRDIGNTIYF.

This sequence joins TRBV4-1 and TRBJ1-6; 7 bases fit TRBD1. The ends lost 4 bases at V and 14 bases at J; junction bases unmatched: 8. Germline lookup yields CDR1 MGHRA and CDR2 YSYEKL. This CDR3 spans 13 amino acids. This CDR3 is CASSPGTVQSLHF. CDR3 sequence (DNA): TGCGCCAGCAGCCCCGGGACAGTCCAATCCCTCCACTTT.

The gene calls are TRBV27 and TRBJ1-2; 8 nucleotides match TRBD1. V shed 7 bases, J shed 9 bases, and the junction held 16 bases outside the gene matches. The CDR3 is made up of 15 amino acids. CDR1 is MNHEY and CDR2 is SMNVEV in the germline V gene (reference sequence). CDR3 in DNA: TGTGCCAGCATCAACACCGGGACAGGTCCCCAGAGCTACACCTTC. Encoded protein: CASINTGTGPQSYTF.

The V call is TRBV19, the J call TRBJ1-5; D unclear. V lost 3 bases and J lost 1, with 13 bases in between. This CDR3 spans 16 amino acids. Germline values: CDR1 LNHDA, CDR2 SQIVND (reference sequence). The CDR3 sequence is CASSMARGVSNQPQHF. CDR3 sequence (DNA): TGTGCCAGTAGTATGGCACGCGGGGTCAGCAATCAGCCCCAGCATTTT.

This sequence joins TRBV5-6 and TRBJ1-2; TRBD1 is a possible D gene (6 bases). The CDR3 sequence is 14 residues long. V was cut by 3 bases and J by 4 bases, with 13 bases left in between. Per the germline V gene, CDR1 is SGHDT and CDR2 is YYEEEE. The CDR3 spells CASSSKGQSYGYTF. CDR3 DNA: TGTGCCAGCAGCTCCAAAGGACAGTCCTATGGCTACACCTTC.

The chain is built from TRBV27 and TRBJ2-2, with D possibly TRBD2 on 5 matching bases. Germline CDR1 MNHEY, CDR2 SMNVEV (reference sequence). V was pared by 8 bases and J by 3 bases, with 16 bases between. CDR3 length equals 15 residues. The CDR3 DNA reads TGTGCCAGCCAAGGTCGCGGACTCTACACCGGGGAGCTGTTTTTT. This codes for CASQGRGLYTGELFF.

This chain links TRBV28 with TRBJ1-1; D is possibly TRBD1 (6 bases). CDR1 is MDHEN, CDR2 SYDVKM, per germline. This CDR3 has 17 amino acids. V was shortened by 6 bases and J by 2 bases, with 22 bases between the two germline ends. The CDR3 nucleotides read TGTGCCAGCAGCGCCCAGGGGAAAAACTTTATAAACACTGAAGCTTTCTTT. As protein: CASSAQGKNFINTEAFF.

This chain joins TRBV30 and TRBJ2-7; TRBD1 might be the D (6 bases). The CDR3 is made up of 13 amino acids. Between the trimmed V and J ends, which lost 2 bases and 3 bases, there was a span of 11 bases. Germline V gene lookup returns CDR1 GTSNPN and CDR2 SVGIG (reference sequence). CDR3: CAWSPGDDYEQYF. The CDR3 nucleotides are TGTGCCTGGAGTCCAGGGGATGACTACGAGCAGTACTTC.

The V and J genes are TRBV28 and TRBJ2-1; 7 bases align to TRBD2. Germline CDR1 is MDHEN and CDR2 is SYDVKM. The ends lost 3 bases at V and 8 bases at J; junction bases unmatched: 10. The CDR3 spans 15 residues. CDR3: CASSFGLAEAYEQFF. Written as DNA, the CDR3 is TGTGCCAGCAGTTTCGGGCTAGCGGAGGCCTATGAGCAGTTCTTC.

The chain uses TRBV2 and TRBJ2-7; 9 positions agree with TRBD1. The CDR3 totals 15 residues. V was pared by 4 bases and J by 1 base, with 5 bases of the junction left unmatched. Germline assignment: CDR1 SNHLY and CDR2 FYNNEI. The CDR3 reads CASSVGTGSSYEQYF. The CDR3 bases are TGTGCCAGCAGTGTAGGGACAGGGTCGTCCTACGAGCAGTACTTC.

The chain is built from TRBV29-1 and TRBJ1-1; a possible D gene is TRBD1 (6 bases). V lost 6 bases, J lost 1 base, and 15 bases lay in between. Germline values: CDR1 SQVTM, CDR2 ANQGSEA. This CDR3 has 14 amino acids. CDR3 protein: CSVRTETPNTEAFF. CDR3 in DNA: TGCAGCGTCCGGACAGAAACCCCGAACACTGAAGCTTTCTTT.